These 32 T cell receptor beta chains came from one sample sequenced in a study of Ad26.COV2.S vaccination and SARS-CoV-2 variants. Assay used: immunoSEQ multiplex PCR; TCRdb lists only in-frame clones, some missing. This sample has about 420,000 clones; around nine tenths occur once, and the top ten carry 3.6%. Noted treatment: 15 to 20 received Ad26.COV2.S at low or high dose, single or two shots; 5 received placebo; per-sample allocation not given. Material that was analyzed had been drawn on day 63 after the first vaccine or placebo injection. Sequencing was performed on peripheral blood, taken in a trial of Ad26.COV2.S vaccine versus placebo. The receptors derive from a person aged 18-65 years who received the Ad26.COV2.S COVID-19 vaccine or a placebo.

The J gene is TRBJ1-5, the V gene TRBV13; no reliable D call. The CDR3 is 12 residues long. CDR1 and CDR2 from the germline V gene are PRHDT and FYEKMQ (reference sequence). V shed 5 bases and J shed 7 bases, with 9 bases lying between them. The CDR3 region has the DNA TGTGCCAGCAGCGCACCGGGGCAGCCCCAGCATTTT. This codes for CASSAPGQPQHF.

The chain combines TRBV7-9 with TRBJ2-7, with TRBD1 matching over 7 bases. This CDR3 region has 15 residues. Germline CDR1 reads SEHNR; CDR2 reads FQNEAQ (reference sequence). The V gene end was trimmed by 3 bases and the J gene end by 0 bases; junction bases not matched to a gene: 5. The CDR3 DNA sequence: TGTGCCAGCAGCTTCCCCACAGGGGTCTCCTACGAGCAGTACTTC. Its translation: CASSFPTGVSYEQYF.

The V and J genes are TRBV3-1 (or the pseudogene TRBV3-2) and TRBJ2-7; 7 bases fit TRBD1. V lost 0 bases, J lost 3 bases, and 8 bases stayed unmatched. Germline V lookup: CDR1 LGHDT, CDR2 YNNKEL (reference sequence). The CDR3 spans 16 residues. In DNA form, the CDR3 reads TGTGCCAGCAGCCAAGATTGGAGTTCAGGGGGCTACGAGCAGTACTTC. It translates to CASSQDWSSGGYEQYF.

This sequence joins TRBV11-2 and TRBJ1-2; 7 bases agree with TRBD1. J gave up 4 bases and V 2 bases, and 4 bases lay outside the gene matches. The length of the CDR3 is 14 residues. CDR1 is SGHAT, CDR2 FQNNGV, per germline. For the CDR3, the DNA is TGTGCCAGCAGCTTAATCAGGGACAGCTATGGCTACACCTTC. It yields the protein CASSLIRDSYGYTF.

This clone was detected only once. The V and J genes are TRBV16 and TRBJ2-3; D is perhaps TRBD2 (6 bases). V was shortened by 4 bases and J by 0 bases, with 14 bases between the two germline ends. Germline CDR1 KGHSY, CDR2 FQNENV. The CDR3 is 16 residues long. For the CDR3, the DNA is TGTGCCAGCAGCCCGCCGACTAGGGCTAGCACAGATACGCAGTATTTT. Amino acids: CASSPPTRASTDTQYF.

The chain joins TRBV27 to TRBJ2-2; 9 bases are shared with TRBD2. V gave up 3 bases and J gave up 1 base; unmatched junction bases: 21. This CDR3 is 22 amino acids long. Germline loops: CDR1 MNHEY, CDR2 SMNVEV (reference sequence). Here the CDR3 reads CASSFLLLPSTSGKLNTGELFF. The CDR3 DNA is TGTGCCAGCAGTTTTCTCTTGCTACCGTCGACTAGCGGAAAATTGAACACCGGGGAGCTGTTTTTT.

V gene TRBV4-3 combines with J gene TRBJ2-5; D not resolved. V was pared by 0 bases and J by 1 base, with 6 bases between. The CDR3 runs 14 residues. Looked up from germline, CDR1 is LGHNA and CDR2 is YSLEER. Here the CDR3 reads CASSQDLFQETQYF. As DNA, the CDR3 is TGCGCCAGCAGCCAAGATCTATTCCAAGAGACCCAGTACTTC.

This sequence joins TRBV4-2 and TRBJ2-5, with D possibly TRBD1 on 6 matching bases. Trimming removed 4 bases from V and 5 bases from J, with 17 bases in between. CDR1 is LGHNA, CDR2 YNFKEQ, per germline. CDR3 size: 15 residues. CDR3 in DNA: TGTGCCAGCAGCCGCGGACCAGGTCAGGGGGAGACCCAGTACTTC. It yields the protein CASSRGPGQGETQYF.

This clone was counted once. CDR3 protein: CASSVEVYNEQFF. The CDR3 DNA is TGTGCCAGCAGTGTTGAGGTATACAATGAGCAGTTCTTC. This chain uses TRBV12-3 or TRBV12-4 with TRBJ2-1; no clear D gene. CDR3 length: 13 amino acids. V lost 5 bases and J 4 bases, leaving 9 bases between the germline ends.

This clone turned up a few times. The same CDR3 is also encoded by other DNA sequences in this sample. The genes are TRBV4-1 and TRBJ2-7; D is ambiguous. Per germline, CDR1 MGHRA and CDR2 YSYEKL. With 1 base removed from V and 0 bases from J, the gap between germline ends came to 10 bases. This CDR3 spans 15 amino acids. The CDR3 loop reads CASSQGRRLSYEQYF. CDR3 DNA sequence: TGCGCCAGCAGCCAAGGCCGACGGCTCTCCTACGAGCAGTACTTC.

V usage is TRBV12-5 and J usage is TRBJ1-1; D is perhaps TRBD1 (6 bases). V was trimmed by 0 bases and J by 4 bases, leaving 12 bases between them. The CDR3 has 15 amino acids. Per the germline V gene, CDR1 is LGHNT and CDR2 is FRNRAP. CDR3 bases: TGTGCTAGTGGTTTGGTGGGGGGCGCGGGCACTGAAGCTTTCTTT. Amino acid sequence: CASGLVGGAGTEAFF.

This rearrangement joins TRBV4-2 to TRBJ2-5, with a weak D call TRBD1 (5 bases). The germline V and J ends were trimmed by 4 bases and 5 bases, with 14 bases remaining between them. Germline V gene data show CDR1 as LGHNA and CDR2 as YNFKEQ. The CDR3 is 14 amino acids. CDR3 loop: CASSPLGPVETQYF. The DNA for the CDR3 is TGTGCCAGCAGCCCCCTGGGGCCTGTCGAGACCCAGTACTTC.

CDR3 nucleotides: TGTGCCAGCAGCCGGACGGGTACTGAAGCTTTCTTT. Its protein is CASSRTGTEAFF. The J gene is TRBJ1-1, the V gene TRBV11-1; D not resolved. The CDR3 consists of 12 residues. Germline CDR1 is SGHAT and CDR2 is FQDESV (reference sequence). The V end was cut by 5 bases, the J end by 5 bases, with 9 bases between. The full variable domain, completed using reference TRBV11-1 and TRBJ1-1, is EAEVAQSPRYKITEKSQAVAFWCDPISGHATLYWYRQILGQGPELLVQFQDESVVDDSQLPKDRFSAERLKGVDSTLKIQPAELGDSAMYLCASSRTGTEAFFGQGTRLTVV.

V gene TRBV19 combines with J gene TRBJ1-4; D ambiguous. The germline V and J ends were trimmed by 3 bases and 6 bases, with 2 bases remaining between them. Germline CDR1 is LNHDA and CDR2 is SQIVND (reference sequence). CDR3 length: 11 residues. The CDR3, as DNA: TGTGCCAGTAGTATTTATGAAAAACTGTTTTTT. Residues: CASSIYEKLFF.

This clone was seen only once. The gene calls are TRBV3-1 (or the pseudogene TRBV3-2) and TRBJ2-7; 10 positions agree with TRBD2. The ends lost 2 bases at V and 3 bases at J; junction bases unmatched: 4. The germline CDR1 and CDR2 sequences are LGHDT and YNNKEL (reference sequence). This CDR3 spans 15 amino acids. The DNA for the CDR3 is TGTGCCAGCAGCCAATACCTAGCGGGGGTCTACGAGCAGTACTTC. Its protein is CASSQYLAGVYEQYF.

The chain carries TRBV6-6 and TRBJ1-2; possibly TRBD1 for D (5 bases). The germline V gene encodes CDR1 MNHNY and CDR2 SVGAGI (reference sequence). The CDR3 covers 12 residues. The V end lost 6 bases, the J end lost 8 bases, and 13 bases lay between the germline ends. The CDR3 region is CASRPLTDGYTF. The CDR3 DNA is TGTGCCAGCAGACCCCTGACAGACGGCTACACCTTC.

The chain has TRBV9 and TRBJ1-6, with 7 bases aligning to TRBD1. The CDR3 contains 14 residues. After removal of 4 bases from V and 8 bases from J, the junction contained 6 bases not matched to a gene. The germline CDR1 and CDR2 sequences are SGDLS and YYNGEE. In nucleotides, the CDR3 is TGTGCCAGCAGCCTGACAGGGTGGGATTCACCCCTCCACTTT. This sequence encodes CASSLTGWDSPLHF.

V is TRBV11-2 and J is TRBJ1-4; no reliable D call. The CDR3 spans 11 residues. The V end lost 5 bases, the J end lost 8 bases, and 6 bases lay between the germline ends. The germline V gene has CDR1 SGHAT and CDR2 FQNNGV. CDR3 sequence: CASSHGEKLFF. The CDR3 coding sequence is TGTGCCAGCAGCCATGGGGAAAAACTGTTTTTT. The variable domain in full, completed from reference TRBV11-2 and TRBJ1-4, reads EAGVAQSPRYKIIEKRQSVAFWCNPISGHATLYWYQQILGQGPKLLIQFQNNGVVDDSQLPKDRFSAERLKGVDSTLKIQPAKLEDSAVYLCASSHGEKLFFGSGTQLSVL.

The chain joins TRBV19 to TRBJ2-1, with TRBD1 matching over 8 bases. The V gene's germline CDR1 is LNHDA and CDR2 SQIVND (reference sequence). The junction had 13 bases not matched to a gene; V was cut back by 5 bases and J by 7 bases. CDR3 length: 16 residues. The CDR3 is CASSPGLGQGINEQFF. Written as DNA, the CDR3 is TGTGCCAGTAGTCCCGGGTTAGGACAGGGTATAAATGAGCAGTTCTTC.

This clone showed up just once. V and J are TRBV5-1 and TRBJ1-2; D is ambiguous. Germline loops: CDR1 SGHRS, CDR2 YFSETQ. Trimming cost V 0 bases and J 2 bases, with 8 bases left between them. The CDR3 sequence is 14 residues long. CDR3 sequence (DNA): TGCGCCAGCAGCTTGGAAGGAGGGAACTATGGCTACACCTTC. It is translated as CASSLEGGNYGYTF. Together with reference TRBV5-1 and TRBJ1-2, the CDR3 gives the full variable domain: KAGVTQTPRYLIKTRGQQVTLSCSPISGHRSVSWYQQTPGQGLQFLFEYFSETQRNKGNFPGRFSGRQFSNSRSEMNVSTLELGDSALYLCASSLEGGNYGYTFGSGTRLTVV.

The rearrangement uses TRBV5-1 and TRBJ2-7; D is perhaps TRBD1 or TRBD2 (5 bases each). The CDR3 runs to 15 residues. V shed 4 bases and J shed 7 bases, with 21 bases lying between them. Germline assignment: CDR1 SGHRS and CDR2 YFSETQ. The CDR3 sequence is CASSPGDGGRGEQYF. As DNA, the CDR3 is TGCGCCAGCAGCCCTGGGGACGGCGGGCGAGGAGAGCAGTACTTC.

CDR3 residues: CASSSSSGYEQYF. For the CDR3, the DNA is TGTGCCAGCAGCTCCTCTTCAGGTTACGAGCAGTACTTC. The chain has TRBV11-2 and TRBJ2-7; D uncertain. Trimming took off 4 bases at V and 4 bases at J, with 11 bases between the two ends. Per germline, CDR1 SGHAT and CDR2 FQNNGV. The CDR3 is 13 amino acids.

The chain is built from TRBV2 and TRBJ2-5; 12 nucleotides line up with TRBD1. The CDR3 loop spans 15 amino acids. Germline V gives CDR1 SNHLY, CDR2 FYNNEI. V shed 1 base and J 7 bases; nucleotides not matched to a gene: 4. CDR3 coding DNA: TGTGCCAGCAGTGAAGGGTCGGGACAGGGGGCGACCCAGTACTTC. Encoded protein: CASSEGSGQGATQYF.

This clone came up a few times. V usage is TRBV7-3 and J usage is TRBJ2-2; D is ambiguous. V was pared by 3 bases and J by 1 base, with 6 bases between. The germline V gene encodes CDR1 SGHTA and CDR2 FQGTGA. CDR3 length: 14 amino acids. For the CDR3, the DNA is TGTGCCAGCAGCTTGGCAGGGAACACCGGGGAGCTGTTTTTT. Amino acids: CASSLAGNTGELFF.

This sequence joins TRBV28 and TRBJ1-2; no firm D call. Looked up from germline, CDR1 is MDHEN and CDR2 is SYDVKM. The length of the CDR3 is 14 residues. Trimming removed 6 bases from V and 1 base from J, with 12 bases in between. The DNA for the CDR3 is TGTGCCAGCAGCTTTAAAGGGAATAACTATGGCTACACCTTC. Translation: CASSFKGNNYGYTF.

The chain links TRBV21-1 to TRBJ2-7; the table assigns TRBD2, which was not confirmed against the DNA. TRBV21-1 is shown as a pseudogene. The CDR3 covers 18 residues. CDR3 DNA sequence: TGTGCCAGCACCACCTCTTCTGTGGCGGGGGGGCCGCGTCCCGAGCAGTACTTC. It yields the protein CASTTSSVAGGPRPEQYF.

This clone has just one count. The rearrangement links TRBV7-2 to TRBJ2-1; D might be TRBD1 (6 bases). This CDR3 is 16 amino acids long. Germline V gene sequence: CDR1 SGHTA, CDR2 FQGNSA. The V gene lost 2 bases and the J gene lost 2 bases, with 13 bases spanning the gap. CDR3 in DNA: TGTGCCAGCAGCTTAACCTTCAGGGGCACCTACAATGAGCAGTTCTTC. Encoded protein: CASSLTFRGTYNEQFF.

The chain is built from TRBV19 and TRBJ2-6; 8 bases fit TRBD1. The CDR3 runs to 15 residues. Germline V gene sequence: CDR1 LNHDA, CDR2 SQIVND (reference sequence). J gave up 2 bases and V 4 bases, and 1 base lay outside the gene matches. In DNA form, the CDR3 reads TGTGCCAGTAGTACGACAGGGGCTGGGGCCAACGTCCTGACTTTC. Protein: CASSTTGAGANVLTF.

The gene calls are TRBV7-6 and TRBJ1-3; maybe TRBD1 (5 bases). The CDR3 extends over 16 amino acids. Trimming pared 5 bases from V and 2 bases from J, leaving 16 bases between. Germline CDR1 and CDR2: SGHVS and FNYEAQ. The CDR3: CASSRDGDFAGNTIYF. CDR3 bases: TGTGCCAGCAGCCGGGACGGGGACTTTGCTGGAAACACCATATATTTT.

V and J are TRBV5-5 and TRBJ2-7; weak D call: TRBD2 (6 bases). The germline V gene encodes CDR1 SGHKS and CDR2 YYEKEE (reference sequence). The CDR3 has 14 residues. The ends were cut back, 3 bases at V and 3 bases at J, with 13 bases in the middle. The CDR3 sequence: CASSSKGGVYEQYF. CDR3 in DNA: TGTGCCAGCAGCTCGAAAGGAGGGGTCTACGAGCAGTACTTC.

V is TRBV29-1 and J is TRBJ2-4; D is undetermined. Trimming took 4 bases from V and 1 from J, leaving 5 bases between them. The germline V gene encodes CDR1 SQVTM and CDR2 ANQGSEA. The CDR3 has 12 residues. The CDR3 reads CSVGEAKNIQYF. The CDR3, as DNA: TGCAGCGTTGGAGAGGCCAAAAACATTCAGTACTTC.

The rearrangement joins TRBV28 to TRBJ1-2; D uncertain. V was pared by 3 bases and J by 3 bases, with 8 bases between. Germline V gene lookup returns CDR1 MDHEN and CDR2 SYDVKM. This CDR3 spans 13 amino acids. CDR3 in DNA: TGTGCCAGCAGTTTCGGAAATCACTATGGCTACACCTTC. Residues: CASSFGNHYGYTF.